The clone carrying this T cell receptor (beta chain) occurred many times. Antigen: not known. The record originates from a study of CD8 T cells in ankylosing spondylitis. Points from the study as a whole: Seemingly characteristic of ankylosing spondylitis blood was a TCR beta motif consisting of about 8 highly homologous variants. Certain motif variants had earlier appeared in reactive arthritis synovial fluid and blood. Reportedly, disease-linked clones are significantly enriched in ankylosing spondylitis patients' matched synovial fluid. Clones that were linked to disease were CD8+ and were relatively rare in peripheral blood.

In TCRdb, the 5' RACE reads were re-called with MiXCR into one record per CDR3 protein. The sample lists 670,000 or so distinct CDR3 sequences, 15% to 20% seen once, with about a fifth in the top ten. Trimming shortened V by 6 bases and J by 4 bases, and 9 bases separated the two germline ends. CDR3 length: 12 residues. The rearrangement joins TRBV12-3 or TRBV12-4 to TRBJ1-2; D is perhaps TRBD1 (5 bases). The sequencing input was blood, either unsorted or a sorted T cell fraction (not recorded which). This TCR derives from a male donor with ankylosing spondylitis. CDR3 DNA sequence: TGTGCCAGCAGCCGGGACGGCTATGGCTACACCTTC. Translated: CASSRDGYGYTF.